This T cell receptor beta chain stems from a study of blood T cell repertoires in COVID-19. As for the study in general: Samples representing acute and convalescent COVID-19 were sourced from the United States, Italy and Spain. PBMCs, B-cell-depleted T cells, or T cells were the source of the cDNA or gDNA that made up the material.

This CDR3 contains 15 residues. The ends were cut back, 5 bases at V and 0 bases at J, with 10 bases in the middle. In germline, CDR1 is LNHDA, CDR2 SQIVND (reference sequence). Profiling relied on immunoSEQ multiplex PCR, and the TCRdb table lists in-frame clones only, not all of them. Here the sample spans about 98,000 clones, approximately 90% being singletons. This sequence originates from a man in his 70s with acute or convalescent COVID-19. Specimen: peripheral blood. This chain links TRBV19 with TRBJ1-4; D may be TRBD1 (6 bases). The CDR3, as DNA: TGTGCCAGTAGTCGGGACATTGCAACTAATGAAAAACTGTTTTTT. Amino acid sequence: CASSRDIATNEKLFF.